This is a list of T cell receptor beta chains from one sample in a study of radiotherapy plus CTLA-4 blockade in lung cancer. Generated by immunoSEQ multiplex PCR, the TCRdb table keeps only in-frame clones and is missing some. The top ten hold around an eighth of the sample, which has about 82,000 clones, about 78% seen once. The starting material was peripheral blood, obtained from a patient treated with radiotherapy plus ipilimumab. The receptor source for this set is a human donor with non-small cell lung cancer that progressed on radiotherapy plus ipilimumab. Each CDR3 is given with its conserved first and last residue.

j_call: TRBJ1-1
v_call: TRBV4-3
cdr3_aa: CASSQDWGAGEAFF

j_call: TRBJ1-4
v_call: TRBV5-6
cdr3_aa: CASSLVSHGDEKLFF

j_call: TRBJ1-5
v_call: TRBV6-5
cdr3_aa: CASSSSSRQPQHF

j_call: TRBJ2-1
v_call: TRBV11-3
cdr3_aa: CASSLDLESEQFF

j_call: TRBJ1-1
v_call: TRBV27
cdr3_aa: CASSPSPGRAATEAFF

j_call: TRBJ2-3
v_call: TRBV15
cdr3_aa: CATSREFGSLMADTQYF

j_call: TRBJ1-4
v_call: TRBV6-5
cdr3_aa: CASSLGPGAFREKLFF

j_call: TRBJ2-1
v_call: TRBV29-1
cdr3_aa: CSVERQPSSYNEQFF

j_call: TRBJ2-3
v_call: TRBV6-1
cdr3_aa: CASSENSGGATDTQYF

j_call: TRBJ1-1
v_call: TRBV10-3
cdr3_aa: CAISDRDGGFGEAFF

j_call: TRBJ2-1
v_call: TRBV19
cdr3_aa: CASSPLAGVGNEQFF

j_call: TRBJ2-2
v_call: TRBV9
cdr3_aa: CASSPRLDNTGELFF

j_call: TRBJ1-1
v_call: TRBV19
cdr3_aa: CASSSYREITEAFF

j_call: TRBJ2-7
v_call: TRBV28
cdr3_aa: CASSLLNSLGGNEQYF

j_call: TRBJ2-1
v_call: TRBV6-1
cdr3_aa: CASTTNSGGYNEQFF

j_call: TRBJ2-1
v_call: TRBV11-3
cdr3_aa: CASSLGTSLDNEQFF

j_call: TRBJ1-1
v_call: TRBV7-9
cdr3_aa: CASSLEQDMNTEAFF

j_call: TRBJ2-1
v_call: TRBV7-2
cdr3_aa: CASSLGQGGYNEQFF

j_call: TRBJ1-5
v_call: TRBV19
cdr3_aa: CASSSTGRQPQHF

j_call: TRBJ1-3
v_call: TRBV5-5
cdr3_aa: CASSLYSPVGNTIYF

j_call: TRBJ1-3
v_call: TRBV5-1
cdr3_aa: CASSVGPDSGNTIYF

j_call: TRBJ2-1
v_call: TRBV27
cdr3_aa: CASSQGGSYNEQFF

j_call: TRBJ2-2
v_call: TRBV6-5
cdr3_aa: CASRAPSGSSGELFF

j_call: TRBJ2-1
v_call: TRBV2
cdr3_aa: CASSLGQGRYNEQFF

j_call: TRBJ1-5
v_call: TRBV28
cdr3_aa: CASRTGGLGNQPQHF

j_call: TRBJ2-1
v_call: TRBV6-1
cdr3_aa: CASSSRGYNEQFF

j_call: TRBJ2-1
v_call: TRBV10-2
cdr3_aa: CASSEGGTYNEQFF

j_call: TRBJ1-1
v_call: TRBV18
cdr3_aa: CASSPGRDTEAFF

j_call: TRBJ2-5
v_call: TRBV5-5
cdr3_aa: CASSSTAGQETQYF

j_call: TRBJ2-7
v_call: TRBV9
cdr3_aa: CASSVRAGSYEQYF

j_call: TRBJ2-1
v_call: TRBV12-5
cdr3_aa: CASGPGTSHGNEQFF

j_call: TRBJ2-5
v_call: TRBV18
cdr3_aa: CASSPSGGVGETQYF

j_call: TRBJ2-3
v_call: TRBV9
cdr3_aa: CASSEAGTSADTQYF

j_call: TRBJ1-4
v_call: TRBV4-2
cdr3_aa: CASRAGGSNEKLFF

j_call: TRBJ1-2
v_call: TRBV29-1
cdr3_aa: CSVRDGTNYGYTF

j_call: TRBJ1-6
v_call: TRBV11-1
cdr3_aa: CASSTDRGSQLLHF

j_call: TRBJ2-2
v_call: TRBV7-9
cdr3_aa: CASSPSRGMGVGTGELFF

j_call: TRBJ2-1
v_call: TRBV7-8
cdr3_aa: CASSSPPGLAGRSSYNEQFF

j_call: TRBJ1-6
v_call: TRBV7-2
cdr3_aa: CASSFWVAQDSPLHF

j_call: TRBJ2-7
v_call: TRBV10-3
cdr3_aa: CAISNTVDTYEQYF

j_call: TRBJ1-2
v_call: TRBV7-8
cdr3_aa: CASSFNSRGDGYTF

j_call: TRBJ2-5
v_call: TRBV9
cdr3_aa: CASSFGTGGLETQYF

j_call: TRBJ1-3
v_call: TRBV11-1
cdr3_aa: CASSLRGISGNTIYF

j_call: TRBJ2-3
v_call: TRBV6-1
cdr3_aa: CASSGSWDPTDTQYF

j_call: TRBJ1-1
v_call: TRBV7-9
cdr3_aa: CASSFHGQNTEAFF

j_call: TRBJ1-1
v_call: TRBV19
cdr3_aa: CASSSSRGRLTEAFF

j_call: TRBJ2-1
v_call: TRBV5-4
cdr3_aa: CASSIPMGGDEQFF

j_call: TRBJ2-1
v_call: TRBV7-9
cdr3_aa: CASSLIRGFLNEQFF

j_call: TRBJ2-3
v_call: TRBV5-6
cdr3_aa: CASSWGETDTQYF

j_call: TRBJ2-5
v_call: TRBV5-1
cdr3_aa: CASSLAGGHAETQYF

j_call: TRBJ2-1
v_call: TRBV7-3
cdr3_aa: CASRASGSREQFF

j_call: TRBJ1-6
v_call: TRBV5-5
cdr3_aa: CASSLAGGTAINSPLHF

j_call: TRBJ2-7
v_call: TRBV18
cdr3_aa: CASSPEGEQYF

j_call: TRBJ2-1
v_call: TRBV7-6
cdr3_aa: CASSLIQYNEQFF

j_call: TRBJ2-7
v_call: TRBV7-2
cdr3_aa: CASSSGTGFVEQYF

j_call: TRBJ2-5
v_call: TRBV7-3
cdr3_aa: CASSLGTGRTETQYF

j_call: TRBJ2-3
v_call: TRBV27
cdr3_aa: CASSLLRGGGTDTQYF

j_call: TRBJ1-1
v_call: TRBV13
cdr3_aa: CASSFGRRNTEAFF

j_call: TRBJ2-1
v_call: TRBV6-1
cdr3_aa: CASRGFDRGNEQFF